These 23 T cell receptor beta chains share one sample of origin, sequenced in a study of CXCR3-negative and CXCR3-positive naive CD8 T cells. General study findings and limits: More hydrophobic TRB CDR3s occurred in CXCR3-positive than in CXCR3-negative naive cells.

These receptors are not linked to any known antigen. The authors prepared UMI-labeled TRB cDNA libraries by 5' RACE. Reanalyzing the 5' RACE reads, TCRdb keeps one entry per CDR3 protein, without DNA. Here the sample table reports around 63,000 distinct CDR3 sequences. The sequenced sample was naive CXCR3+ CD8+ T cells from blood. Subset meaning: CD45RO-CCR7+CD27+CD95- naive CD8+ T cells expressing CXCR3 (TNR3+). The receptors derive from a human donor in good health. Some clones in this sample may be carry-over from other donors' samples.

The chain joins TRBV20-1 to TRBJ2-7. CDR1 is DFQATT, CDR2 SNEGSKA, per germline (reference sequence). The CDR3 covers 13 residues. CDR3 sequence reads: CSARDPTTLWQFF.

V and J are TRBV20-1 and TRBJ2-2; TCRdb's D call, TRBD1, is unchecked because there is no DNA. This CDR3 contains 14 residues. The germline V gene has CDR1 DFQATT and CDR2 SNEGSKA (reference sequence). The chain's CDR3 is CSARGGFGTGELFF.

The chain employs TRBV5-1 and TRBJ2-7; TCRdb selects TRBD1, and the lack of DNA leaves this call unchecked. This CDR3 region has 15 residues. Per germline, CDR1 SGHRS and CDR2 YFSETQ. CDR3 loop: CASSSGQGHPYEQYF.

The chain combines TRBV6-1 with TRBJ1-5; TCRdb's assignment of TRBD1 cannot be checked, as there is no DNA. The CDR3 length is 15 residues. Germline V gene lookup returns CDR1 MNHNS and CDR2 SASEGT. Here the CDR3 reads CASSEAGTGAQPQHF.

CDR3 protein: CASSSRDRGMNTEAFF. The J gene is TRBJ1-1, the V gene TRBV11-3; TCRdb's D call, TRBD1, is unchecked because there is no DNA. CDR1 is SGHNT and CDR2 is YENEEA in the germline V gene. The CDR3 is made up of 16 amino acids.

The chain combines TRBV30 with TRBJ2-7. The CDR3 is 12 residues long. Germline V CDR1 and CDR2: GTSNPN, SVGIG (reference sequence). CDR3 residues: CAWSYYTYEQYF.

CDR3 amino acids: CASSLVRQGHTDTQYF. The V gene is TRBV7-8, the J gene TRBJ2-3; TCRdb names TRBD1, which stays unverified in the absence of DNA. In germline, CDR1 is SGHVS, CDR2 FQNEAQ. This CDR3 has 16 residues. The whole variable domain, remainder taken from reference TRBV7-8 and TRBJ2-3, is GAGVSQSPRYKVAKRGQDVALRCDPISGHVSLFWYQQALGQGPEFLTYFQNEAQLDKSGLPSDRFFAERPEGSVSTLKIQRTQQEDSAVYLCASSLVRQGHTDTQYFGPGTRLTVL.

The chain uses TRBV5-5 and TRBJ2-7; TCRdb's assignment of TRBD2 cannot be checked, as there is no DNA. This CDR3 has 14 residues. The germline gives CDR1 SGHKS, CDR2 YYEKEE (reference sequence). CDR3 region: CASSIGGSPYEQYF.

The chain recombines TRBV6-2 or TRBV6-3 with TRBJ2-1; TCRdb designates TRBD2, a call that cannot be tested without DNA. This CDR3 region has 16 residues. Germline V gene data show CDR1 as MNHEY and CDR2 as SVGEGT. CDR3 residues: CASSYSGGGYYNEQFF.

The chain has TRBV27 and TRBJ2-7; TCRdb reports TRBD1, a call that lacks DNA to check it against. The CDR3 length is 12 residues. CDR1 is MNHEY and CDR2 is SMNVEV in the germline V gene (reference sequence). CDR3 region: CASGSTVYEQYF.

V gene TRBV29-1 combines with J gene TRBJ2-7; lacking DNA, the TRBD1 call made by TCRdb goes unchecked. There are 12 residues in the CDR3. Germline CDR1 reads SQVTM; CDR2 reads ANQGSEA. The CDR3 loop is CSATSGAYEQYF.

The chain has TRBV5-1 and TRBJ2-7; there is no DNA to check the TCRdb D call of TRBD1. Germline V lookup: CDR1 SGHRS, CDR2 YFSETQ. This CDR3 comprises 16 residues. CDR3 sequence: CASSLNRAWPSYEQYF.

V is TRBV12-3 or TRBV12-4 and J is TRBJ2-5; TCRdb's D call, TRBD1, is unchecked because there is no DNA. The CDR3 totals 12 residues. The CDR3 reads CASGQGSETQYF.

CDR3 sequence: CASSSDRPSSYNEQFF. V gene TRBV7-3 combines with J gene TRBJ2-1; no DNA is available, so the TRBD1 call from TCRdb remains unchecked. Germline CDR1 and CDR2: SGHTA and FQGTGA. This CDR3 spans 16 amino acids.

This chain's CDR3 is CASTPGDYEQYF. This rearrangement joins TRBV6-6 to TRBJ2-7; TCRdb designates TRBD1, a call that cannot be tested without DNA. This CDR3 is built from 12 residues. Germline-derived CDR1 and CDR2 are MNHNY and SVGAGI (reference sequence).

The J gene is TRBJ2-1, the V gene TRBV29-1; as DNA is missing, the TRBD2 call by TCRdb cannot be tested. Germline CDR1 is SQVTM and CDR2 is ANQGSEA. The CDR3 runs to 14 residues. The CDR3 sequence: CSSLSGIRYNEQFF.

This chain connects TRBV4-3 to TRBJ2-1; the TCRdb call, TRBD1, lacks DNA for checking. The CDR3 has 18 amino acids. CDR1 LGHNA and CDR2 YSLEER come from the germline V gene. The CDR3 sequence: CASSQDFTGAGSYNEQFF.

This sequence joins TRBV28 and TRBJ2-1; TCRdb names TRBD1, which stays unverified in the absence of DNA. Germline V gene lookup returns CDR1 MDHEN and CDR2 SYDVKM. The CDR3 length is 14 residues. CDR3 in amino acids: CASRIRDADYEQYF.

CDR3 sequence: CSVVVGPADTQYF. This chain connects TRBV29-1 to TRBJ2-3; without DNA, the TCRdb call of TRBD2 cannot be checked. CDR1 and CDR2 from the germline V gene are SQVTM and ANQGSEA. The CDR3 has 13 amino acids.

This chain links TRBV30 with TRBJ2-1; TCRdb outputs TRBD2, but without DNA this stays unchecked. CDR1 is GTSNPN and CDR2 is SVGIG in the germline V gene (reference sequence). The CDR3 consists of 14 residues. This CDR3 reads CACFGTSEYNEQFF.

This chain connects TRBV27 to TRBJ2-7; TCRdb selects TRBD1, and the lack of DNA leaves this call unchecked. The CDR3 covers 15 residues. Germline CDR1 is MNHEY and CDR2 is SMNVEV (reference sequence). Here the CDR3 reads CASSLSQTGNYERYF.

V gene TRBV4-3 combines with J gene TRBJ2-7; TCRdb's assignment of TRBD2 cannot be checked, as there is no DNA. The CDR3 extends over 15 amino acids. CDR1 LGHNA and CDR2 YSLEER come from the germline V gene. CDR3 sequence reads: CASSPSGTTVYEQYF.

The chain couples TRBV7-2 to TRBJ2-1; TCRdb names TRBD2, which stays unverified in the absence of DNA. This CDR3 region has 17 residues. Germline CDR1 is SGHTA and CDR2 is FQGNSA. CDR3 region: CASSLAVRGGSYNEQFF.